This TCR beta chain was recovered during a study of cytomegalovirus exposure and HLA in healthy donors. This PCR relied on a set of 60 Vbeta primers and 13 Jbeta primers. Libraries were prepared by immunoSEQ multiplex PCR; TCRdb keeps only in-frame clonotypes and omits some of them. The data hold approximately 150,000 clones, with around 73% observed a single time. Points on this clone: What it binds is not known.

General study findings and limits: Among donors in an Asian-associated ancestry cluster, a later analysis reportedly found fewer N-insertions than the roughly 700-donor mean. Sequencing likely produced, as an artifact, a cluster of highly shared sequence variants. TCR beta sequences reportedly predicted most subjects' HLA-A and HLA-B alleles accurately. In a later analysis, TCR beta V- and J-gene trimming showed a link to a missense DCLRE1C variant.

This receptor was identified in a woman younger than 30 in good health and CMV-seropositive. The sample comprised PBMCs.

CDR3 amino acids: CAGDRAYEQYF. The DNA of the CDR3 is TGTGCCGGAGACAGAGCCTACGAGCAGTACTTC. The chain employs TRBV30 and TRBJ2-5; D is possibly TRBD1 (5 bases). The J call may be in error: the DNA end matches TRBJ2-7 better. The CDR3 totals 11 residues. The germline CDR1 and CDR2 sequences are GTSNPN and SVGIG (reference sequence).